This T cell receptor (beta chain) was obtained from a study of blood T cell repertoires in COVID-19. With 4 bases removed from V and 5 bases from J, the gap between germline ends came to 15 bases. The CDR3 loop spans 15 amino acids. The germline V gene has CDR1 SGHDT and CDR2 YYEEEE. The protocol was immunoSEQ multiplex PCR, while the TCRdb copy is restricted to in-frame clones and leaves out a portion. The table records more than 80,000 clones, 70% to 90% of them present only once. This clone occurred a few times. This rearrangement joins TRBV5-6 to TRBJ2-2; D possibly corresponds to TRBD2 (6 bases). The sequence derives from an older man with acute or convalescent COVID-19. Sequences were obtained from peripheral blood. Written as DNA, the CDR3 is TGTGCCAGCAGCGACCGGACTATTTTAACCGGGGAGCTGTTTTTT. It codes for CASSDRTILTGELFF.